The 26 T cell receptor beta chains in this list originate from one sample, sequenced in a study of blood T cell repertoires in COVID-19. Profiled with immunoSEQ multiplex PCR; TCRdb holds only in-frame clones, not every one. The sample holds about 12,000 clones; around 70% are singletons and the top ten take roughly 9.1%. The sequenced material came from peripheral blood. The source of these receptors is a man between 60 and 75 years old with COVID-19, enrolled during active disease.

This rearrangement joins TRBV2 to TRBJ2-3; tentative D call: TRBD2 (5 bases). CDR1 and CDR2 from the germline V gene are SNHLY and FYNNEI. Trimming took off 10 bases at V and 6 bases at J, with 20 bases between the two ends. The CDR3 length is 14 residues. Here the CDR3 DNA reads TGTGCCACCTTGAAGAGGGATTCCCCCGATACGCAGTATTTT. This translates into CATLKRDSPDTQYF.

This clone has only a few counts. The J gene is TRBJ1-6, the V gene TRBV27; TRBD1 is a possible D gene (6 bases). The V end lost 3 bases, the J end lost 8 bases, and 14 bases lay between the germline ends. CDR1 MNHEY and CDR2 SMNVEV come from the germline V gene (reference sequence). This CDR3 contains 15 residues. CDR3 residues: CASSFGSRGDSPLHF. CDR3 nucleotides: TGTGCCAGCAGTTTCGGGTCCAGGGGCGATTCACCCCTCCACTTT.

There are a few counts of this clone. The chain combines TRBV5-5 with TRBJ1-6, with 8 bases fitting TRBD1. This CDR3 is built from 15 residues. The germline gives CDR1 SGHKS, CDR2 YYEKEE (reference sequence). V lost 6 bases to trimming and J lost 10 bases; unmatched junction nucleotides: 12. The CDR3 coding sequence is TGTGCCAGCAACACACAACAGGGGGTAGGATCACCCCTCCACTTT. This translates into CASNTQQGVGSPLHF.

The chain employs TRBV28 and TRBJ1-5; D remains unclear. V was clipped by 7 bases and J by 3 bases, with 19 bases between them. CDR1 and CDR2 from the germline V gene are MDHEN and SYDVKM. There are 16 residues in the CDR3. The CDR3 region is CASTPPRSGNNQPQHF. DNA of the CDR3: TGTGCCAGCACTCCCCCGCGGTCGGGGAACAATCAGCCCCAGCATTTT.

The chain couples TRBV6-5 to TRBJ2-1; perhaps TRBD2 as D (6 bases). Germline assignment: CDR1 MNHEY and CDR2 SVGAGI. V was cut by 7 bases and J by 4 bases, with 8 bases left in between. CDR3 length: 12 residues. CDR3 in amino acids: CASTRGYNEQFF. The CDR3, as DNA: TGTGCCAGCACCCGGGGGTACAATGAGCAGTTCTTC.

V is TRBV29-1 and J is TRBJ2-1, with a tentative D call TRBD2 (5 bases). The V end was cut by 7 bases, the J end by 12 bases, with 19 bases between. CDR1 is SQVTM and CDR2 is ANQGSEA in the germline V gene. This CDR3 contains 12 residues. CDR3 loop: CSAADGVLRQFF. DNA for the CDR3: TGCAGCGCTGCCGACGGGGTTCTCAGGCAGTTCTTC.

The rearrangement links TRBV12-3 or TRBV12-4 to TRBJ2-7; D gene uncertain. The CDR3 is 12 amino acids. The V and J ends lost 4 bases and 3 bases respectively, with 7 bases between them. The CDR3 nucleotides read TGTGCCAGCAGTTCTTCTAACTACGAGCAGTACTTC. It is translated as CASSSSNYEQYF.

The chain links TRBV7-9 to TRBJ2-1; a possible D gene is TRBD2 (6 bases). The CDR3 length is 17 residues. V gave up 3 bases and J gave up 0 bases, with 15 bases separating them. Per germline, CDR1 SEHNR and CDR2 FQNEAQ (reference sequence). The CDR3 loop is CASSFPRSGSSYNEQFF. The CDR3 nucleotides are TGTGCCAGCAGCTTCCCCCGTAGCGGAAGCTCCTACAATGAGCAGTTCTTC.

This clone occurred a few times. V usage is TRBV7-3 and J usage is TRBJ2-5; 7 nucleotides agree with TRBD2. With 5 bases clipped from V and 2 bases from J, the junction kept 2 bases outside the gene matches. Germline CDR1 SGHTA, CDR2 FQGTGA. The CDR3 runs 13 residues. This chain's CDR3 is CASSLLAQETQYF. DNA of the CDR3: TGTGCCAGCAGCCTACTAGCGCAAGAGACCCAGTACTTC.

The gene calls are TRBV7-2 and TRBJ2-3; D is perhaps TRBD1 (5 bases). Trimming took off 5 bases at V and 3 bases at J, with 18 bases between the two ends. Germline loops: CDR1 SGHTA, CDR2 FQGNSA. The CDR3 loop spans 16 amino acids. The CDR3 spells CASSPPGQGWTDTQYF. The CDR3 DNA sequence: TGTGCCAGCAGCCCACCCGGACAAGGGTGGACAGATACGCAGTATTTT.

The chain uses TRBV5-1 and TRBJ1-2; unclear D gene. The germline V and J ends were trimmed by 2 bases and 7 bases, with 9 bases remaining between them. Germline V lookup: CDR1 SGHRS, CDR2 YFSETQ. The CDR3 runs 12 residues. The CDR3 DNA reads as TGCGCCAGCAGCTTCGGTTCGCCTGGCTACACCTTC. Translation gives CASSFGSPGYTF.

This sequence joins TRBV15 and TRBJ1-6, with 7 nucleotides matching TRBD1. Losses at the gene ends were 0 bases for V and 7 bases for J; bases not matched to a gene: 12. Germline assignment: CDR1 LNHNV and CDR2 YYDKDF (reference sequence). The CDR3 consists of 18 residues. CDR3 nucleotide sequence: TGTGCCACCAGCAGAGAAGGGGGCGGGTTATCTGCAAATTCACCCCTCCACTTT. It codes for CATSREGGGLSANSPLHF.

The chain uses TRBV6-2 or TRBV6-3 and TRBJ1-2, with 7 bases identical to TRBD1. V lost 6 bases to trimming and J lost 4 bases; unmatched junction nucleotides: 5. The V gene's germline CDR1 is MNHEY and CDR2 SVGEGT. The CDR3 length is 13 residues. DNA of the CDR3: TGTGCCAGCAGCATAACAGGGGCCTATGGCTACACCTTC. Encoded protein: CASSITGAYGYTF.

This clone was counted only a few times. The chain joins TRBV6-1 to TRBJ2-1, with 8 bases lining up with TRBD2. Looked up from germline, CDR1 is MNHNS and CDR2 is SASEGT. Trimming at V came to 3 bases and at J to 6 bases, leaving 7 bases not matched to a gene. CDR3 size: 15 residues. In DNA, the CDR3 is TGTGCCAGCAGTGATCCGGGACTAGGGGTCAATGAGCAGTTCTTC. It yields the protein CASSDPGLGVNEQFF.

This chain joins TRBV29-1 and TRBJ2-1, with 13 bases lining up with TRBD2. V lost 2 bases, J lost 7 bases, and 5 bases stayed unmatched. Germline V gene sequence: CDR1 SQVTM, CDR2 ANQGSEA. CDR3 length: 15 residues. The DNA of the CDR3 is TGCAGCGTTGAATTGGGGACTAGCGGGACAAATGAGCAGTTCTTC. Amino acids: CSVELGTSGTNEQFF.

The CDR3 DNA sequence: TGCGCCAGCAGCTTGGCCGGGACAGGGGCGAACACTGAAGCTTTCTTT. Protein: CASSLAGTGANTEAFF. This chain joins TRBV5-1 and TRBJ1-1; TRBD1 agrees at 10 bases. The CDR3 runs to 16 residues. V was clipped by 0 bases and J by 1 base; unmatched bases: 3. Germline V lookup: CDR1 SGHRS, CDR2 YFSETQ.

The chain joins TRBV9 to TRBJ2-5, with 9 bases fitting TRBD2. CDR1 is SGDLS, CDR2 YYNGEE, per germline. The V gene end was trimmed by 2 bases and the J gene end by 5 bases; junction bases not matched to a gene: 4. The length of the CDR3 is 14 residues. Here the CDR3 reads CASSVSGRGETQYF. In DNA, the CDR3 is TGTGCCAGCAGCGTTAGCGGGAGAGGGGAGACCCAGTACTTC.

The CDR3 spells CASSHGYPNSGANVLTF. Written as DNA, the CDR3 is TGTGCCAGCAGCCACGGGTATCCCAACTCCGGGGCCAACGTCCTGACTTTC. The chain has TRBV7-2 and TRBJ2-6; D not resolved. The V end lost 5 bases, the J end lost 4 bases, and 18 bases lay between the germline ends. The CDR3 runs to 17 residues. Germline CDR1 SGHTA, CDR2 FQGNSA.

This clone is medium-sized by share. This rearrangement joins TRBV10-3 to TRBJ1-1; D is unresolved. V was clipped by 0 bases and J by 5 bases, with 13 bases between them. CDR1 ENHRY and CDR2 SYGVKD come from the germline V gene. The CDR3 is 15 residues long. CDR3: CAISESEGGATEAFF. The CDR3 nucleotides read TGTGCCATCAGTGAGTCGGAGGGAGGTGCGACTGAAGCTTTCTTT.

The chain joins TRBV25-1 to TRBJ1-6; 7 bases are a match to TRBD1. The junction had 3 bases not matched to a gene; V was cut back by 1 base and J by 3 bases. Germline V gene lookup returns CDR1 MGHDK and CDR2 SYGVNS. CDR3 length: 16 amino acids. CDR3 nucleotides: TGTGCCAGCAGTGAATGGGCAGGGGGCTATAATTCACCCCTCCACTTT. Its protein is CASSEWAGGYNSPLHF.

The chain recombines TRBV4-1 with TRBJ1-5; 9 bases are a match to TRBD1. The trim removed 0 bases at V and 5 bases at J, leaving 2 bases unmatched. CDR1 is MGHRA and CDR2 is YSYEKL in the germline V gene. CDR3 length: 15 amino acids. CDR3 residues: CASSQEGQGDQPQHF. CDR3 DNA: TGCGCCAGCAGCCAAGAGGGACAGGGAGATCAGCCCCAGCATTTT.

The chain joins TRBV4-2 to TRBJ1-2; D is undetermined. V lost 2 bases and J 6 bases, leaving 7 bases between the germline ends. The CDR3 is made up of 12 amino acids. In germline, CDR1 is LGHNA, CDR2 YNFKEQ. CDR3 sequence reads: CASSQLGDGYTF. The CDR3 nucleotides read TGTGCCAGCAGCCAACTCGGGGATGGCTACACCTTC.

This clone is medium-sized (0.01 to 0.1%) in the sample. V usage is TRBV3-1 (or the pseudogene TRBV3-2) and J usage is TRBJ2-1; D is unclear. The CDR3 loop spans 13 amino acids. The V and J ends lost 4 bases and 2 bases respectively, with 6 bases between them. The germline CDR1 and CDR2 sequences are LGHDT and YNNKEL (reference sequence). CDR3 DNA: TGTGCCAGCAGCCCCCCCACCTACAATGAGCAGTTCTTC. Encoded protein: CASSPPTYNEQFF.

This chain connects TRBV7-2 to TRBJ2-1; D might be TRBD1 (6 bases). V shed 1 base and J shed 3 bases, with 10 bases lying between them. The length of the CDR3 is 15 residues. The germline gives CDR1 SGHTA, CDR2 FQGNSA. The CDR3 spells CASSLVTGHYNEQFF. In nucleotides, the CDR3 is TGTGCCAGCAGCTTAGTTACAGGGCACTACAATGAGCAGTTCTTC.

The chain joins TRBV5-1 to TRBJ2-1; 8 bases line up with TRBD2. The CDR3 covers 12 residues. Germline assignment: CDR1 SGHRS and CDR2 YFSETQ. The trim removed 2 bases at V and 9 bases at J, leaving 1 base unmatched. The CDR3 loop is CASSFSGVEQFF. The CDR3 region has the DNA TGCGCCAGCAGCTTTAGCGGGGTTGAGCAGTTCTTC.

The V call is TRBV7-2, the J call TRBJ2-1; tentative D call: TRBD1 (6 bases). Looked up from germline, CDR1 is SGHTA and CDR2 is FQGNSA. This CDR3 has 16 residues. Trimming stripped 7 bases from V and 0 bases from J, with 16 bases between. This chain's CDR3 is CASNNLGTHSYNEQFF. In DNA form, the CDR3 reads TGTGCCAGCAACAATCTCGGGACACACTCCTACAATGAGCAGTTCTTC. Combining the CDR3 with reference TRBV7-2 and TRBJ2-1 gives the whole variable domain GAGVSQSPSNKVTEKGKDVELRCDPISGHTALYWYRQSLGQGLEFLIYFQGNSAPDKSGLPSDRFSAERTGGSVSTLTIQRTQQEDSAVYLCASNNLGTHSYNEQFFGPGTRLTVL.